Listed below are T cell receptor beta chains from one sample, sequenced in a study of cytomegalovirus exposure and HLA in healthy donors. Data came from immunoSEQ multiplex PCR; TCRdb stores just in-frame clones and leaves some out. In the table there are approximately 61,000 clones, around 82% of which are singletons. The specimen was PBMCs. These receptors came from a man between 18 and 29 years old in good health and CMV-seropositive. CDR3s include the opening cysteine and the closing phenylalanine or tryptophan. Fields, in order: J gene, D gene, clone size, V gene, CDR3 DNA, CDR3 protein. A D gene is named only where the DNA matches it firmly. Some rows have no size entry. The others give once, few or many, or a class for an expanded clone.

>TRBJ1-5|TRBD1|.|TRBV6-1
TGTGCCAGCAGTGGGGACAGTAGCAATCAGCCCCAGCATTTT
CASSGDSSNQPQHF
>TRBJ1-5|TRBD1|.|TRBV10-3
TGTGCCATCAGTGAGTCGAGAACAGGGGGGCAGCCCCAGCATTTT
CAISESRTGGQPQHF
>TRBJ2-7|.|.|TRBV14
TGTGCCAGCAGCCGCTTCAGGCCGCCTGACGAGCAGTACTTC
CASSRFRPPDEQYF
>TRBJ1-3|TRBD1|.|TRBV9
TGTGCCAGCAGAGAGGGGACAGGTGCTGGAAACACCATATATTTT
CASREGTGAGNTIYF
>TRBJ2-7|.|.|TRBV7-2
TGTGCCAGCAGCCCTATGGGAGGAGCCTCCTACGAGCAGTACTTC
CASSPMGGASYEQYF
>TRBJ1-2|TRBD1|.|TRBV5-1
TGCGCCAGCAGCTTGGCCCGGGACAGGGAGCCCTATGGCTACACCTTC
CASSLARDREPYGYTF
>TRBJ1-3|.|.|TRBV29-1
TGCAGCGTTGAAACAGGAGGAAACACCATATATTTT
CSVETGGNTIYF
>TRBJ2-5|.|.|TRBV7-8
TGTGCCAGCAGCCCCTGGGCGGGCTCAGAACAAGAGACCCAGTACTTC
CASSPWAGSEQETQYF
>TRBJ2-7|TRBD1|.|TRBV7-2
TGTGCCAGCAGCCCCTCTAAAGGTTCCGGGACAGAAGAGCAGTACTTC
CASSPSKGSGTEEQYF
>TRBJ1-1|.|.|TRBV6-5
TGTGCCAGCTCCAATAGGGAGGCGAACACTGAAGCTTTCTTT
CASSNREANTEAFF
>TRBJ1-1|.|few|TRBV9
TGTGCCAGCAGCGTAGGACAGGCCGGGATCACTGAAGCTTTCTTT
CASSVGQAGITEAFF